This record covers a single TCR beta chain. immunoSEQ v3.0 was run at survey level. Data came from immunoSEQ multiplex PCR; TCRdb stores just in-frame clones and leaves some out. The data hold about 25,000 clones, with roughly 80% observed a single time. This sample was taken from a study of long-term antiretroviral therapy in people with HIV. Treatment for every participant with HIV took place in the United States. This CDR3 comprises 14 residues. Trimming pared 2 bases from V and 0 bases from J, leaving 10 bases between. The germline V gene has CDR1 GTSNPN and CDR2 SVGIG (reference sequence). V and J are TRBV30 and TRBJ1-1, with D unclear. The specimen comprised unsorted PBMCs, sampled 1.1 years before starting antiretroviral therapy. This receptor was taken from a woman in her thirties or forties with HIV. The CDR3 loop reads CAWSYSNLNTEAFF. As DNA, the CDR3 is TGTGCCTGGAGTTACAGCAATCTGAACACTGAAGCTTTCTTT.